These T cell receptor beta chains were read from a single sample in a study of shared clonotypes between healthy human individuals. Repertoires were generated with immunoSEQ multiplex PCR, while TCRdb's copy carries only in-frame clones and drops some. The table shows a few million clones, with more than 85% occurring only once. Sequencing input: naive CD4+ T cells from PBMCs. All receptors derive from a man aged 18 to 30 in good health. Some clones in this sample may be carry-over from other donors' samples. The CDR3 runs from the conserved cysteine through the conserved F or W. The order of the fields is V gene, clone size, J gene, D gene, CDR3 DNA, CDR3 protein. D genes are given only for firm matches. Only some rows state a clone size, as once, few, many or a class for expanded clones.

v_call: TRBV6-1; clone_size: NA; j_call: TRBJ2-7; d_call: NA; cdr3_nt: TGTGCCACCTGCGGTGGGTCATCCTACGAGCAGTACTTC; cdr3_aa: CATCGGSSYEQYF
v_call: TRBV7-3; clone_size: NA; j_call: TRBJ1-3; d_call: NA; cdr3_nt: TGTGCCAGCAGCTTAGGTGGAAAAGACACCATATATTTT; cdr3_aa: CASSLGGKDTIYF
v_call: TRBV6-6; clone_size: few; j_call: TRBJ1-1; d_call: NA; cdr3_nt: TGTGCCAGCAGTTACGGGCAGAACACTGAAGCTTTCTTT; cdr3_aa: CASSYGQNTEAFF
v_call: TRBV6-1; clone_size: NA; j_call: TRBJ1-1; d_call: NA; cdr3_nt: TGTGCCAGCAGTGAAGCGCCCCTCACTGAAGCTTTCTTT; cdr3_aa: CASSEAPLTEAFF
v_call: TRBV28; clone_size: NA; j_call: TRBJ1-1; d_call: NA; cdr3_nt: TGTGCCAGCAGTAGCGTATCTGAGCGAGCTTTCTTT; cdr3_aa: CASSSVSERAFF
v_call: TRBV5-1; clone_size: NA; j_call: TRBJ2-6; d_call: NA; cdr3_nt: TGCGCCAGCAGCCCCCCCGTCGCGGCTGGGGCCAACGTCCTGACTTTC; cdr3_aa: CASSPPVAAGANVLTF
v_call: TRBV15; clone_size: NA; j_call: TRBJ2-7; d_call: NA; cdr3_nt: TGTGCCACCAGCAGAGATCAAGCCTACGAGCAGTACTTC; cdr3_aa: CATSRDQAYEQYF
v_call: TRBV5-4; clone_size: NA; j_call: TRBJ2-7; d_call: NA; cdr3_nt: TGTGCCAGCAGCTTGGCCAGGGGGGGGGAGCAGTACTTC; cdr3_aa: CASSLARGGEQYF
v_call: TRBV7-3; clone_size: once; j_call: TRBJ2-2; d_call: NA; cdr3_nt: TGTGCCAGCAGCTACATTGGGGGGGAGCTGTTTTTT; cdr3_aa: CASSYIGGELFF
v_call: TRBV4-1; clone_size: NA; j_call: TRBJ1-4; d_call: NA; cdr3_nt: TGCGCCAGCAGCCAAAGCCCAGTCAGGGGCGCGGGAGAAAAACTGTTTTTT; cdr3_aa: CASSQSPVRGAGEKLFF
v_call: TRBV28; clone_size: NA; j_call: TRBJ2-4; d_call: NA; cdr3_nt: TGTGCCAGCAGTTTAGCGGAGAGGGTGGCCAAAAACATTCAGTACTTC; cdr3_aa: CASSLAERVAKNIQYF
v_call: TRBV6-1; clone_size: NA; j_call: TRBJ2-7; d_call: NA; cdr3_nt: TGTGCCAGCAGGGGGGCTAGCGGAATCTACGAGCAGTACTTC; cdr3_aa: CASRGASGIYEQYF
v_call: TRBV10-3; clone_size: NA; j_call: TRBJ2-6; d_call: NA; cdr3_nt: TGTGCCATCAGTGAGTCGAGAGGGATCGGGGCCAACGTCCTGACTTTC; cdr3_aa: CAISESRGIGANVLTF
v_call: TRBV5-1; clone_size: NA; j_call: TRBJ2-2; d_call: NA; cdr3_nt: TGCGCCAGCAGCTTGTCTCAGGCGAACACCGGGGAGCTGTTTTTT; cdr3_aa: CASSLSQANTGELFF
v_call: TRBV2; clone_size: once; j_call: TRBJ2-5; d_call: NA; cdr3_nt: TGTGCCAGCAGTGAGGAAAGTACTAGATTGGGAGAGACCCAGTACTTC; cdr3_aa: CASSEESTRLGETQYF
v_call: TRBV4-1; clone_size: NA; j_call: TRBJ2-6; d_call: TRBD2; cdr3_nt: TGCGCCAGCAGCCAAGAGAGGCGGGGGGTCCCTGGGGCCAACGTCCTGACTTTC; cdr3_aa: CASSQERRGVPGANVLTF
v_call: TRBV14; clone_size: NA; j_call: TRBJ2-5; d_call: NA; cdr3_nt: TGTGCCAGCAGCCAAGGAGGGGGGCGGATCCAAGAGACCCAGTACTTC; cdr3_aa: CASSQGGGRIQETQYF
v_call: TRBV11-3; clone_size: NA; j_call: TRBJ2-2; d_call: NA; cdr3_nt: TGTGCCAGCAGCTTAGAGGGAACAACCGGGGAGCTGTTTTTT; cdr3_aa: CASSLEGTTGELFF
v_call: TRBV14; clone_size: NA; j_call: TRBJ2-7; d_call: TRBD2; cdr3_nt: TGTGCCAGCAGCCAATCGGGGACTAGCGCTACCTACGAGCAGTACTTC; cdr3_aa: CASSQSGTSATYEQYF
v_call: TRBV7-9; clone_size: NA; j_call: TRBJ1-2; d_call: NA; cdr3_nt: TGTGCCAGCAGCGGAACGACAGGTTTAGGATCTAACTATGGCTACACCTTC; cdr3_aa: CASSGTTGLGSNYGYTF
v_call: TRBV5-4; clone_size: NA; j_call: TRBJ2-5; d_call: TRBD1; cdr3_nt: TGTGCCAGCAGCTCCGGGACAGAGGTATTGACCCAGTACTTC; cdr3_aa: CASSSGTEVLTQYF
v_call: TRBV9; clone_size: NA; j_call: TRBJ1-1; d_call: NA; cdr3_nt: TGTGCCAGCAGCGAGGGGCCTTCCCCTCCTTACACTGAAGCTTTCTTT; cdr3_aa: CASSEGPSPPYTEAFF
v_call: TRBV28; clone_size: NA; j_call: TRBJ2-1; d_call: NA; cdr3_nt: TGTGCCAGCAGTTTGCGGGACACAGAGCAGTTCTTC; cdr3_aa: CASSLRDTEQFF
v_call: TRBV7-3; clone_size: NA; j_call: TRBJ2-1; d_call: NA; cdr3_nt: TGTGCCAGCAGCGAGGGACAGGCGGGAGGCGAGCAGTTCTTC; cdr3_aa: CASSEGQAGGEQFF
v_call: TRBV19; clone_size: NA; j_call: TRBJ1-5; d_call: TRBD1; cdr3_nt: TGTGCCAGTAGTACCATGGACAGGGGGAATCAGCCCCAGCATTTT; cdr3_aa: CASSTMDRGNQPQHF
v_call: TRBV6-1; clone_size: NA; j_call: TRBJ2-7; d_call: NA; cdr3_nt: TGTGCCAGCAGTCCGAGGGCCCCCACCTACGAGCAGTACTTC; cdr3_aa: CASSPRAPTYEQYF
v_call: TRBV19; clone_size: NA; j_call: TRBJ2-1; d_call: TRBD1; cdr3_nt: TGTGCCAGTAGTATTACAGGGGTCGCCGTGCGGTTCTTC; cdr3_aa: CASSITGVAVRFF
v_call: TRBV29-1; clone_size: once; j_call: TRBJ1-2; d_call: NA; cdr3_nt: TGCAGCGTTCGTCAGGGAACGAACTATGGCTACACCTTC; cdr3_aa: CSVRQGTNYGYTF
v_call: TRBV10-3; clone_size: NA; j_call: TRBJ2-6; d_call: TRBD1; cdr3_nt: TGTGCCATCAGTGTAGGGGACAGGGGAGGTACTGGGGCCAACGTCCTGACTTTC; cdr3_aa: CAISVGDRGGTGANVLTF
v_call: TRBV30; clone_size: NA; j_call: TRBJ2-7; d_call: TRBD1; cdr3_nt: TGTGCCTTTAACAGGGGATTGATCTACGAGCAGTACTTC; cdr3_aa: CAFNRGLIYEQYF
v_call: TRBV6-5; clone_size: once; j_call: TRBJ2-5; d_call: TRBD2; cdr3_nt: TGTGCCAGCAGTTCGGGACTAGCGGGAGCGCAAGAGACCCAGTACTTC; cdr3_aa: CASSSGLAGAQETQYF
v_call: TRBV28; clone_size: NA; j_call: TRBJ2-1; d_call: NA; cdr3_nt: TGTGCCAGCAGTTTTGACGGGACCTACGGCTACAATGAGCAGTTCTTC; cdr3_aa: CASSFDGTYGYNEQFF
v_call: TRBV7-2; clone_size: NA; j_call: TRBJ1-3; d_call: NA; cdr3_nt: TGTGCCAGCAGTTATGCCATGAGCTCTGGAAACACCATATATTTT; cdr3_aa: CASSYAMSSGNTIYF
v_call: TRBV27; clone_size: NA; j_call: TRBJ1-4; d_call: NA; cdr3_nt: TGTGCCAGCAGTTTTTTTAGTGGAGGAGATGAAAAACTGTTTTTT; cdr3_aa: CASSFFSGGDEKLFF
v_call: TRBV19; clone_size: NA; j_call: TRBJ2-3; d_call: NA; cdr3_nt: TGTGCCAGTAGTAATCATCGACTAGGCCCCACAGATACGCAGTATTTT; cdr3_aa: CASSNHRLGPTDTQYF
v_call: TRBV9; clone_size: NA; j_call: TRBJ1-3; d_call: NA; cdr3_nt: TGTGCCAGCAGCGTAGGCGAATGGAGCTCTGGAAACACCATATATTTT; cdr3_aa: CASSVGEWSSGNTIYF
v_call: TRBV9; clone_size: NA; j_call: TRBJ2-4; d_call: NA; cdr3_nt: TGTGCCAGCATCGGGACAAAAAAACCGATAGCCAAAAACATTCAGTACTTC; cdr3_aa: CASIGTKKPIAKNIQYF
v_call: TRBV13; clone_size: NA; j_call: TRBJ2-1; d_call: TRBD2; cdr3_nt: TGTGCCAGCAGCTTAGGCCCGCGGGAGCGACCGATCTTC; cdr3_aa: CASSLGPRERPIF
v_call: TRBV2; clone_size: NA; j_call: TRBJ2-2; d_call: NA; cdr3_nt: TGTGCCAGCAGTGGGGTCACCGGGGAGCTGTTTTTT; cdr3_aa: CASSGVTGELFF
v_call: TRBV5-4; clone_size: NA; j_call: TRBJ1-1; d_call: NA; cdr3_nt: TGTGCCAGCAGCTTGGATGGAGTAGGGTGGGGGGCTGAAGCTTTCTTT; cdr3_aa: CASSLDGVGWGAEAFF
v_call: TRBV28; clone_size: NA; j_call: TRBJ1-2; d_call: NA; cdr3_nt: TGTGCCAGCAGTTCCAGCAAGAGCGGCTACACCTTC; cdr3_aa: CASSSSKSGYTF